A single T cell receptor (beta chain) is shown here with its context. Its specificity is not known. This sample is part of a study of neoadjuvant anti-PD-1 for oral cavity cancer. About the research overall: Nivolumab at 3 mg/kg was mostly given biweekly, three to four doses, pre-surgery. Around day 43, patients without progression received a fourth nivolumab dose before surgery.

The CDR3 length is 16 residues. V dropped 1 base and J dropped 2 bases, with 15 bases sitting between them. Per the germline V gene, CDR1 is LNHNV and CDR2 is YYDKDF (reference sequence). Survey sequencing of tumors mostly used approximately 5.2 ug DNA, two replicates. Here immunoSEQ multiplex PCR was the method, and the copy in TCRdb shows in-frame clones only, minus some. The table shows tens of thousands of clones, with roughly 29% occurring only once. Study results and caveats: Expansion of preexisting intratumoral clones was suggested to aid response.

Described time point: after neoadjuvant nivolumab, at surgical resection. The material sequenced was tumor tissue, taken after nivolumab (anti-PD-1) treatment. The source is a person aged 40-85 years with oral cavity squamous cell carcinoma. The genes are TRBV15 and TRBJ2-7; D might be TRBD2 (5 bases). This chain's CDR3 is CATSRGRDGRPYEQYF. CDR3 nucleotides: TGTGCCACCAGCAGAGGACGGGATGGGAGACCCTACGAGCAGTACTTC.